The next 27 T cell receptor beta chains were all read from a single sample in a study of blood T cells in healthy people across ages. A J-beta primer mix and a sample-barcoded 5' primer were used in a second PCR of roughly 6 to 11 cycles. TCRdb fed the 5' RACE reads into MiXCR, producing one record per CDR3 protein. The table records 980,000 or so distinct CDR3 sequences, roughly 52% of them present only once. The specimen was blood. These receptor sequences come from a man younger than 40 in good health.

The chain employs TRBV28 and TRBJ1-5; D remains unclear. Trimming pared 2 bases from V and 3 bases from J, leaving 11 bases between. The V gene's germline CDR1 is MDHEN and CDR2 SYDVKM. The CDR3 totals 15 residues. The CDR3 DNA sequence: TGTGCCAGCAGTTTAAAGGGAAGATACAATCAGCCCCAGCATTTT. Amino acid sequence: CASSLKGRYNQPQHF.

This clonotype has a handful of counts. This CDR3 reads CASKPGDFQETQYF. The CDR3 nucleotides read TGCGCCAGCAAACCCGGGGACTTCCAAGAGACCCAGTACTTC. The chain links TRBV5-1 to TRBJ2-5; tentatively, D is TRBD2 (6 bases). The CDR3 contains 14 residues. V dropped 6 bases and J dropped 1 base, with 13 bases sitting between them. Germline lookup yields CDR1 SGHRS and CDR2 YFSETQ.

The rearrangement joins TRBV7-6 to TRBJ2-5, with 8 bases matching TRBD2. The DNA end is more similar to TRBJ2-7, so the J call may be wrong. The germline V gene encodes CDR1 SGHVS and CDR2 FNYEAQ. The CDR3 runs 15 residues. The CDR3 DNA reads as TGTGCCAGCAGCCCTAGGACTAGCCTCTCCTACGAGCAGTACTTC. Translation: CASSPRTSLSYEQYF.

The genes are TRBV7-2 and TRBJ2-1, with D perhaps given as TRBD1 or TRBD2 (5 bases each). From germline, CDR1 is SGHTA and CDR2 FQGNSA. V was pared by 5 bases and J by 9 bases, with 14 bases between. This CDR3 comprises 13 residues. This chain's CDR3 is CASSRGRAGEQFF. The CDR3, as DNA: TGTGCCAGCAGCCGTGGCAGGGCGGGTGAGCAGTTCTTC. Combining the CDR3 with reference TRBV7-2 and TRBJ2-1 gives the whole variable domain GAGVSQSPSNKVTEKGKDVELRCDPISGHTALYWYRQSLGQGLEFLIYFQGNSAPDKSGLPSDRFSAERTGGSVSTLTIQRTQQEDSAVYLCASSRGRAGEQFFGPGTRLTVL.

This chain links TRBV6-1 with TRBJ1-2; D gene unclear. The CDR3 spans 12 residues. Looked up from germline, CDR1 is MNHNS and CDR2 is SASEGT. Trimming left V 7 bases short and J 2 bases short, with 8 bases between. The CDR3 region has the DNA TGTGCCAGCACCCCCGTGAACTATGGCTACACCTTC. This encodes CASTPVNYGYTF.

The V call is TRBV7-8, the J call TRBJ2-1; 8 positions match TRBD2. Germline V gives CDR1 SGHVS, CDR2 FQNEAQ. The length of the CDR3 is 18 residues. J lost 3 bases, V lost 0 bases, and 10 bases had no gene match. The CDR3 spells CASSLARRLAGFYNEQFF. CDR3 DNA sequence: TGTGCCAGCAGCTTAGCGCGTAGGCTAGCGGGCTTCTACAATGAGCAGTTCTTC. Based on the CDR3 plus reference TRBV7-8 and TRBJ2-1, the full variable domain is GAGVSQSPRYKVAKRGQDVALRCDPISGHVSLFWYQQALGQGPEFLTYFQNEAQLDKSGLPSDRFFAERPEGSVSTLKIQRTQQEDSAVYLCASSLARRLAGFYNEQFFGPGTRLTVL.

This clonotype was seen only a few times. The chain couples TRBV25-1 to TRBJ1-6; the D is unclear. V was shortened by 6 bases and J by 5 bases, with 14 bases between the two germline ends. This CDR3 comprises 15 residues. Germline CDR1 is MGHDK and CDR2 is SYGVNS. The CDR3 loop reads CASSAAGGNNSPLHF. CDR3 in DNA: TGTGCCAGCAGCGCCGCAGGAGGGAATAATTCACCCCTCCACTTT.

The chain recombines TRBV5-4 with TRBJ2-1, with 8 bases lining up with TRBD1. The germline V gene encodes CDR1 SGHNT and CDR2 YYREEE (reference sequence). J lost 3 bases, V lost 6 bases, and 14 bases had no gene match. The CDR3 totals 17 residues. CDR3 protein: CASTTSEGTGFYNEQFF. CDR3 nucleotides: TGTGCCAGCACCACCTCCGAGGGGACAGGTTTCTACAATGAGCAGTTCTTC.

This clonotype was counted between two and nine times. The chain is built from TRBV4-3 and TRBJ2-3; 9 bases are a match to TRBD2. V dropped 0 bases and J dropped 6; count of bases not matched to a gene: 7. The CDR3 loop spans 16 amino acids. From germline, CDR1 is LGHNA and CDR2 YSLEER. The CDR3 coding sequence is TGCGCCAGCAGCCAAGATCGTCAGCGGGGGGTCGATACGCAGTATTTT. Translated, it gives CASSQDRQRGVDTQYF.

Notes on this clonotype: One base away lies a much larger clone, so this may be a sequencing read error. The V call is TRBV4-2, the J call TRBJ2-4; 8 bases match TRBD1. The DNA end is more similar to TRBJ2-7, so the J call may be wrong. The CDR3 covers 15 residues. From germline, CDR1 is LGHNA and CDR2 YNFKEQ. Here the CDR3 reads CAGSRHDRGGGEQYF. In nucleotides, the CDR3 is TGTGCCGGCAGCCGTCATGACAGGGGCGGCGGCGAGCAGTACTTC.

This clonotype was detected only a few times. J is TRBJ2-1 and V is TRBV5-4, with 7 bases matching TRBD2. This CDR3 has 14 residues. V shed 7 bases and J 8 bases; nucleotides not matched to a gene: 12. Germline values: CDR1 SGHNT, CDR2 YYREEE (reference sequence). For the CDR3, the DNA is TGTGCCAGCCCCGACGGGGGGAACTCGGATGAGCAGTTCTTC. This encodes CASPDGGNSDEQFF.

The chain carries TRBV5-1 and TRBJ2-3; 12 positions agree with TRBD2. Germline V gene lookup returns CDR1 SGHRS and CDR2 YFSETQ. Trimming at V came to 4 bases and at J to 3 bases, leaving 9 bases not matched to a gene. The CDR3 spans 17 residues. This CDR3 is CASSPSGGGDWTDTQYF. CDR3 nucleotide sequence: TGCGCCAGCAGCCCTAGCGGGGGGGGCGATTGGACAGATACGCAGTATTTT.

V gene TRBV20-1 combines with J gene TRBJ2-3, with 12 nucleotides matching TRBD2. The V gene's germline CDR1 is DFQATT and CDR2 SNEGSKA (reference sequence). The J segment lost 3 bases and the V segment lost 2 bases, leaving 3 bases of the junction unmatched. The CDR3 consists of 15 residues. DNA for the CDR3: TGCAGTGCTAGACCGACTAGCGGGAGAACAGATACGCAGTATTTT. Protein product: CSARPTSGRTDTQYF.

This chain connects TRBV7-8 to TRBJ2-5; TRBD1 matches at 9 bases. CDR1 and CDR2 (germline): SGHVS, FQNEAQ. The CDR3 has 16 amino acids. V gave up 3 bases and J gave up 1 base; unmatched junction bases: 6. The CDR3 DNA reads as TGTGCCAGCAGCTTTAGGGGGGGACAGGGCCAAGAGACCCAGTACTTC. This gives the protein CASSFRGGQGQETQYF. The full variable domain, in which reference TRBV7-8 and TRBJ2-5 provide the parts outside the CDR3, is GAGVSQSPRYKVAKRGQDVALRCDPISGHVSLFWYQQALGQGPEFLTYFQNEAQLDKSGLPSDRFFAERPEGSVSTLKIQRTQQEDSAVYLCASSFRGGQGQETQYFGPGTRLLVL.

The genes are TRBV7-9 and TRBJ1-1; D perhaps matches TRBD1 (5 bases). Germline CDR1 is SEHNR and CDR2 is FQNEAQ (reference sequence). There are 17 residues in the CDR3. Trimming cost V 2 bases and J 4 bases, with 20 bases left between them. The CDR3 DNA reads TGTGCCAGCAGCTTATCCGGCCGGGGCGCGTTGGGCACTGAAGCTTTCTTT. This gives the protein CASSLSGRGALGTEAFF.

This chain joins TRBV3-1 and TRBJ2-3; TRBD2 matches 8 bases. The CDR3 contains 16 residues. Germline loops: CDR1 LGHDT, CDR2 YNNKEL (reference sequence). Trimming took 6 bases from V and 1 from J; bases not matched to a gene: 9. The CDR3 loop reads CASSSSPGGGTDTQYF. The CDR3 bases are TGTGCCAGCAGTTCCTCTCCGGGGGGGGGCACAGATACGCAGTATTTT.

This sequence joins TRBV15 and TRBJ2-7; TRBD1 matches at 8 bases. The DNA end lines up better with TRBJ2-5; the J call may be wrong. The CDR3 runs to 13 residues. CDR1 and CDR2 (germline): LNHNV, YYDKDF (reference sequence). For the CDR3, the DNA is TGTGCCACCAGCAGTGACAGGGGACAGACCCAGTACTTC. Protein sequence: CATSSDRGQTQYF.

A few counts support this clonotype. The gene calls are TRBV24-1 and TRBJ2-1, with no clear D. This CDR3 comprises 12 residues. CDR1 and CDR2 from the germline V gene are KGHDR and SFDVKD. The germline V and J ends were trimmed by 4 bases and 9 bases, with 9 bases remaining between them. The CDR3 DNA reads TGTGCCACCAGTGAGGAATCGGGTGAGCAGTTCTTC. Protein product: CATSEESGEQFF.

The gene calls are TRBV20-1 and TRBJ2-7, with D maybe TRBD1 (5 bases). In germline, CDR1 is DFQATT, CDR2 SNEGSKA (reference sequence). V lost 0 bases and J lost 7, with 16 bases in between. The CDR3 is made up of 14 amino acids. The CDR3 here is CSARETTGTWEQYF. For the CDR3, the DNA is TGCAGTGCTAGAGAAACCACAGGTACCTGGGAGCAGTACTTC.

This clonotype was detected a few times. The chain uses TRBV20-1 and TRBJ2-5, with D possibly TRBD2 on 6 matching bases. V lost 1 base to trimming and J lost 4 bases, with 19 bases between them. The CDR3 length is 16 residues. Germline V gene lookup returns CDR1 DFQATT and CDR2 SNEGSKA (reference sequence). The chain's CDR3 is CSARVWVGTGRETQYF. The CDR3 nucleotides read TGCAGTGCTAGAGTTTGGGTGGGGACTGGAAGAGAGACCCAGTACTTC.

As to this clonotype: The junction departs from germline at one end; a sequencing error may be responsible. J is TRBJ1-1 and V is TRBV7-9, with D unresolved. Germline assignment: CDR1 SEHNR and CDR2 FQNEAQ (reference sequence). The length of the CDR3 is 13 residues. CDR3 sequence (DNA): TGTGCCAGCAGCTTTTTCGGAGGCACTGAAGTTTTCTTT. It encodes CASSFFGGTEVFF.

The rearrangement uses TRBV6-6 and TRBJ1-2; 9 nucleotides align to TRBD1. The CDR3 has 15 residues. Germline trimming cut 5 bases from V and 3 bases from J; bases unmatched to any gene: 7. The germline V gene has CDR1 MNHNY and CDR2 SVGAGI (reference sequence). The CDR3 DNA reads TGTGCCAGCAGTAACCGGGACAGGGCTGACTATGGCTACACCTTC. Amino acid sequence: CASSNRDRADYGYTF.

The chain couples TRBV6-5 to TRBJ2-7, with 9 positions matching TRBD1. With 0 bases clipped from V and 2 bases from J, the junction kept 8 bases outside the gene matches. Germline values: CDR1 MNHEY, CDR2 SVGAGI. This CDR3 has 17 residues. This CDR3 reads CASSYSIGDRDAYEQYF. DNA of the CDR3: TGTGCCAGCAGTTACTCGATCGGGGACAGGGACGCCTACGAGCAGTACTTC.

This clonotype was seen only a few times. J is TRBJ1-5 and V is TRBV6-1, with D hard to call. The germline gives CDR1 MNHNS, CDR2 SASEGT. Trimming left V 6 bases short and J 4 bases short, with 7 bases between. CDR3 length equals 12 residues. The CDR3 loop is CASRNENQPQHF. CDR3 bases: TGTGCCAGCAGGAACGAGAATCAGCCCCAGCATTTT.

The chain recombines TRBV20-1 with TRBJ2-3; 7 positions agree with TRBD2. Germline V gene lookup returns CDR1 DFQATT and CDR2 SNEGSKA (reference sequence). V shed 4 bases, J shed 1 base, and the junction held 8 bases outside the gene matches. The CDR3 extends over 15 amino acids. CDR3 DNA sequence: TGCAGTGCTACGCAAAGTGGGGGGGGCACAGATACGCAGTATTTT. Protein: CSATQSGGGTDTQYF.

This clonotype occurred many times. The J gene is TRBJ2-1, the V gene TRBV6-5; no reliable D call. This CDR3 region has 11 residues. V was cut by 6 bases and J by 6 bases, with 6 bases left in between. CDR1 and CDR2 from the germline V gene are MNHEY and SVGAGI. DNA of the CDR3: TGTGCCAGCAGCCGCTTCAATGAGCAGTTCTTC. Its protein is CASSRFNEQFF.

The chain recombines TRBV3-1 with TRBJ2-5; no clear D. Germline CDR1 is LGHDT and CDR2 is YNNKEL (reference sequence). Between the trimmed V and J ends, which lost 3 bases and 4 bases, there was a span of 12 bases. The CDR3 extends over 14 amino acids. The CDR3 reads CASSQRPAPETQYF. The CDR3 region has the DNA TGTGCCAGCAGCCAGCGGCCGGCCCCAGAGACCCAGTACTTC.